The source of this T cell receptor (beta chain) is a study of cytomegalovirus exposure and HLA in healthy donors (dated by TCRdb to about 2017). Study-wide context: An earlier analysis of roughly 500 of the donors reported about 260 Gb of sequence data and roughly 120 million unique TCR beta sequences obtained from some 170 million T cells. Roughly 300 gigabases of sequencing data and around 80 million unique TCR sequences made up an early release that covered several hundred HLA-typed donors. The genetic ancestry cluster associated with self-reported Caucasian donors included 70% to 85% of the 398 genotyped donors. The study was designed to test whether signatures of past pathogen exposure could be identified by cataloging public T cell receptors. Using immunosequencing, the study profiled T cell repertoires from fewer than 850 subjects and related those repertoires to cytomegalovirus serostatus. Besides the first cohort of roughly 660 subjects, a separate validation cohort made up of roughly 120 different subjects was used. High-throughput TCR immunosequencing, statistical association of individual TCRs with disease status, and machine learning were combined to predict cytomegalovirus infection status. To study patterns of TCR occurrence, a later analysis re-analyzed previously published TCR beta repertoires from 550 to 800 donors and added high-resolution HLA genotyping. Rather than using new phenotypic data, the later analysis identified candidate immune exposures from TCR beta sequences and from how often those sequences occurred across donors. An earlier analysis of 587 of the donors used high-throughput TCR beta sequencing to judge whether each TCR beta V gene segment behaved as functional or pseudogenic. Donor age, sex, ethnicity and CMV serostatus were compiled together with the repertoire data. In a later genetic analysis, genome-wide SNP genotypes for about three fifths of the roughly 670 donors were used, and that subset was treated as a discovery cohort. All discovery cohort repertoires had been generated on a single sequencing platform. Class I and class II HLA loci were covered by the typing at four-digit resolution. Typing coverage varied by locus: about 620-630 donors for A, B, C, DRB1 and DQB1; about 520 for DQA1; nearly 610 for DPA1; more than 450 for DPB1. Because of strong linkage in the cohort, roughly five DR-DQ haplotypes were treated as single units for association and clustering. Among 398 genotyped donors of the cohort, an average of around 240,000 unique TCR beta nucleotide sequences were sequenced per donor, roughly 20% of them non-productive.

The receptor library was made with the immunoSEQ multiplex PCR assay. For the multiplex PCR, a mixture combining 60 forward primers for TCR Vbeta segments and 13 reverse primers for TCR Jbeta segments was used. The CDR3 region of rearranged TCR beta genes was amplified from genomic DNA with a multiplex PCR assay. On the Illumina HiSeq System, the amplified TCR beta libraries were sequenced as 87-base-pair reads. Concerning the study's data processing: A later analysis counted some 80 million unique TCR beta chains across the 650 to 700 repertoires, and some 11 million of these chains were shared by at least two donors. Raw reads were error-corrected and collapsed into unique sequences with a nearest-neighbor algorithm that merged closely related sequences to remove PCR and sequencing errors. Alignment of CDR3 sequences to IMGT reference sequences was used to assign V, D and J gene segments. For a sequence to be retained, a match of at least six nucleotides to both a V gene segment and a J gene segment was required. Rearrangements were classified as productive when the CDR3 lacked stop codons and remained in frame with V and J, and all other rearrangements were classified as non-productive. Following IMGT convention, CDR3 was defined as the stretch from the second conserved V-encoded cysteine up to the conserved J-encoded phenylalanine. The earlier analysis of around 640 of the donors excluded sequences that lacked an unambiguous match to a single V gene segment. In an earlier analysis of 587 of the donors, V segments were called functional above 56.7% productive rearrangements and were called segregating when the between-donor standard deviation exceeded 5%. A statistical classification framework was built for diagnosing cytomegalovirus status from the catalog of TCR beta chain sequences. In a later analysis, TCR nucleotide sequences were compared against IMGT/GENE-DB human TR gene sequences so that V and J genes could be assigned. In a later analysis, CDR3 sequences and most-parsimonious VDJ recombination scenarios were assigned using the TCRdist pipeline. In a later analysis, every TCR beta chain was defined by the combination of its CDR3 amino acid sequence and its V-gene family, and reads without a unique V-gene family were dropped. As a way to deal with suspected cross-contamination and a sequencing artifact, a later analysis dropped over 550 nucleotide sequences that were highly shared and had low generation probability. For each public chain, a later analysis derived a clonal expansion index from normalized ranks of inferred template counts within each repertoire. Generation probabilities in a later analysis came from a VDJ recombination model fitted to out-of-frame rearrangements, and those results were checked against IGoR. A later analysis scored TCR-TCR, TCR-HLA and TCR-CMV co-occurrence with hypergeometric tests, applying a repertoire-size bias correction to TCR pairs. To estimate false discovery rates, a later analysis permuted the HLA or CMV assignments 20 times. In a later analysis, co-occurring TCRs were grouped with DBSCAN, and TCRdist sequence similarity was added when clustering was performed within HLA-allele-positive subsets. Co-occurrence clustering excluded repertoires with fewer than 30,000 or more than 120,000 public chains, plus five with anomalous nucleotide sharing. Entries here come from immuneACCESS through TCRdb and include only in-frame sequences with V and J called. Some clones fail to appear in such tables; in the studies checked, an unresolved V gene covers under half of the shortfall, and the cause of the remainder is unknown. V and J calls and clone size are as listed in that table; D and trimming were resolved from the DNA. This sample's table lists 93,000 or so clones. The biggest ten clones account for roughly 3.5% of the sample.

General study outcomes and caveats: A further reported finding was that TCR beta sequences accurately predicted the HLA-A and HLA-B alleles for most subjects in the first cohort. When HLA alleles, especially DR and DQ, strongly co-occurred, TCR associations were difficult to assign to individual alleles. In both the original and validation cohorts, the classifier was reported to diagnose cytomegalovirus status with high specificity and sensitivity. In this cohort, only TCR beta chains were sequenced, and detectable features were limited by the absence of alpha or paired-chain data. Because HLA typing was unavailable for some donors at each locus, only the typed subset was used in association tests. A total of 150 to 200 TCR beta chains were listed by the study as associated with cytomegalovirus. The 87-base-pair reads could not distinguish some IMGT-functional V segments, including TRBV6-2 and TRBV6-3, so those segments were excluded. Immune exposure information for the cohort was limited to CMV serostatus. Sequencing depth was assumed to be roughly uniform across donors in the presence/absence analyses, though that assumption may not hold. Several of the top co-occurrence clusters appeared to be linked to parvovirus B19, influenza, CMV and Epstein-Barr virus, according to a later analysis. A few of the identified cytomegalovirus-associated TCR beta chains were confirmed in vitro to be specific for cytomegalovirus antigens. In a later analysis, HLA-associated TCR beta chains showed more clonal expansion and lower generation probabilities than non-associated chains that were equally common. Broadly in line with IMGT annotations, most TCR beta V segments showed up in productive rearrangements about 90% or about 30% of the time in an earlier analysis of 587 of the donors. According to a later analysis, most CMV-associated TCR beta chains appeared to be HLA-restricted, and the HLA associations seemed to be driven largely by CMV exposure. An association between a missense DCLRE1C variant and V-gene and J-gene trimming of TCR beta chains was found in a later genetic analysis and replicated in an independent cohort. A later genetic analysis reported fewer N-insertions in productive TCRs among donors in an Asian-associated ancestry cluster than the roughly 720-donor mean. Specific HLA alleles were associated with 18,000 or so TCR beta sequences at a false discovery rate of 0.05 in a later analysis. Linkage disequilibrium might explain the correlated functional status among segregating V segments, but an unknown experimental factor could not be ruled out. In a later analysis, TCR association rates were found to vary across HLA loci, with the most associated TCRs seen for DRB1 alleles and the fewest for HLA-C alleles. Across donors, most TCR sequences were observed very rarely, whereas some public TCRs were present in many individuals. A cluster of highly shared sequence variants was judged likely to represent a technical artifact of the sequencing pipeline. It was suggested by the authors that the approach could potentially be generalized to other disease states and immunological phenotypes. Because counts were too low, 15 to 20 rarely observed V segments, including chromosome 9 orphons, were left out of the earlier analysis of over 550 of the donors.

The cohort was made up of 666 healthy bone marrow donors. At the time of sampling, every cohort member was nominally healthy, though immune exposures that went unrecorded were likely present. The donor was CMV seronegative and belonged to the group of 350 to 400 seronegative cohort members. A peripheral blood sample was collected from each donor, and TCR beta sequencing was performed on peripheral blood mononuclear cells. Genomic DNA was extracted from the blood cell samples with the Qiagen DNeasy Blood Extraction Kit. The CDR3 runs 12 amino acids, cysteine and phenylalanine included. The kept DNA is CDR3 alone, 36 bases in frame from the first base. V and J lose 5 bases and 8 bases, and a span of 9 bases separates them. In the germline V gene, CDR1 corresponds to SGHTA and CDR2 to FQGNSA. As concerns this clone: The antigen this receptor binds is unknown.

The V and J genes are TRBV7-2 and TRBJ1-4, with the D gene uncertain. The TCR comes from a man in his forties in good health and CMV-seronegative. Sequenced input: PBMCs. DNA sequence: TGTGCCAGCAGCCTCTCGGGGGAAAAACTGTTTTTT. The encoded protein is CASSLSGEKLFF.